This T cell receptor (beta chain) was identified during a study of blood T cell repertoires in COVID-19. For the study at large: The United States, Italy and Spain were the sources of the acute and convalescent COVID-19 samples. PBMCs, B-cell-depleted T cells, or T cells provided the cDNA or gDNA that made up the material.

There are 18 residues in the CDR3. Germline lookup yields CDR1 MDHEN and CDR2 SYDVKM. The ends were cut back, 3 bases at V and 4 bases at J, with 22 bases in the middle. In the authors' workflow: Estimated nucleated cell counts came from reference gene primer amplification. Produced via immunoSEQ multiplex PCR; TCRdb's table is partial and in-frame only. V and J calls and clone size are those listed in that table; D and trimming were worked out from the DNA. The data show about 190,000 clones, 70% to 90% seen once. This receptor was identified in a woman aged 40 to 50 who had recovered from COVID-19. Sequences were obtained from peripheral blood. The rearrangement links TRBV28 to TRBJ1-3, with a tentative D call TRBD1 (6 bases). CDR3 DNA: TGTGCCAGCAGTTTTTGGGTGCTTGGGGGGGCTCGCGGAAACACCATATATTTT. As protein: CASSFWVLGGARGNTIYF.